The text below deals with one T cell receptor (beta chain). No antigen is known for it. A read error may be the cause here, since a much bigger clone is one base away. Notes on the study in general: Larger-cohort validation covered only one TCR beta V-J rearrangement. Tumor memory CD4+ T cell TCR gene usage clustered with blood and lymph node memory CD4+ cells and lymph node naive CD4+ cells.

TCRdb redid the calling of the 5' RACE reads with MiXCR, one entry per CDR3 protein. The data hold about 61,000 distinct CDR3 sequences, with 25% to 30% observed a single time. Germline CDR1 reads MGHRA; CDR2 reads YSYEKL. This CDR3 region has 19 residues. J gave up 7 bases and V 1 base, and 11 bases lay outside the gene matches. Sequenced material: tumor-infiltrating naive CD4+ T cells sorted from the breast tumor. Subset denoted: naive CD4+ T cells, CD4+CD45RA+CD25-. The chain couples TRBV4-1 to TRBJ2-2; 14 bases agree with TRBD2. The origin of this receptor is a female donor with breast cancer. Written as DNA, the CDR3 is TGCGCCAGCAGCCAAGTCAACGGGACTAGCGGGAGTAAGATCGGGGAGCTGTTTTTT. It yields the protein CASSQVNGTSGSKIGELFF.